The rows below give T cell receptor beta chains drawn from one sample of a study of OX40 agonist ivuxolimab in advanced cancers. Repertoires were generated with immunoSEQ multiplex PCR, while TCRdb's copy carries only in-frame clones and drops some. The sample lists about 62,000 clones, 81% occurring once. Sequences were derived from CD4+ or CD8+ T cells sorted from blood, sampled in a trial of the OX40 agonist ivuxolimab. All receptors come from an adult with an advanced solid tumor such as melanoma, head and neck, liver or kidney cancer. CDR3s include the opening cysteine and the closing phenylalanine or tryptophan. A D gene is named only where the DNA matches it firmly. Clone size is given for some rows only: seen once, a few or many times, or a class if the clone is expanded.

abundance,j_gene,d_gene,v_gene,CDR3aa,CDR3nt
NA,TRBJ2-1,TRBD2,TRBV15,CATSRVGGYNEQFF,TGTGCCACCAGCAGAGTGGGGGGGTACAATGAGCAGTTCTTC
few,TRBJ2-7,NA,TRBV4-2,CASSQDTELSEQYF,TGTGCCAGCAGCCAAGATACGGAGCTTAGCGAGCAGTACTTC
NA,TRBJ1-1,NA,TRBV7-2,CASSPYWGSPEAFF,TGTGCCAGCAGCCCCTACTGGGGGAGTCCTGAAGCTTTCTTT
NA,TRBJ1-1,NA,TRBV4-2,CASSQDITGWDTEAFF,TGTGCCAGCAGCCAAGATATTACGGGGTGGGACACTGAAGCTTTCTTT
NA,TRBJ2-5,TRBD1,TRBV19,CASTADRGREETQYF,TGTGCCAGTACCGCAGACAGGGGGCGGGAGGAGACCCAGTACTTC
NA,TRBJ1-2,TRBD1,TRBV29-1,CSVEIGGLSGYTF,TGCAGCGTTGAGATAGGGGGCTTAAGTGGCTACACCTTC
once,TRBJ2-1,NA,TRBV18,CASSPPSRGNEQFF,TGTGCCAGCTCACCACCGTCAAGGGGCAATGAGCAGTTCTTC
NA,TRBJ1-1,NA,TRBV5-6,CASSPDGRNTEAFF,TGTGCCAGCAGCCCCGATGGACGGAACACTGAAGCTTTCTTT
few,TRBJ2-3,TRBD1,TRBV5-1,CASNTGGWTDTQYF,TGCGCCAGCAATACAGGGGGCTGGACAGATACGCAGTATTTT
few,TRBJ1-5,NA,TRBV6-4,CASSAQYSNQPQHF,TGTGCCAGCAGTGCCCAGTATAGCAATCAGCCCCAGCATTTT
NA,TRBJ2-1,TRBD2,TRBV6-6,CASYGGSGYNEQFF,TGTGCCAGCTACGGGGGGTCCGGATACAATGAGCAGTTCTTC
NA,TRBJ2-3,TRBD1,TRBV4-3,CASSPGQGATDTQYF,TGCGCCAGCAGCCCCGGACAGGGAGCAACAGATACGCAGTATTTT
NA,TRBJ2-3,NA,TRBV2,CASTQRLSTDTQYF,TGTGCCAGCACCCAACGGCTTAGCACAGATACGCAGTATTTT
NA,TRBJ2-7,TRBD1,TRBV5-4,CASSLQQGATAGEQYF,TGTGCCAGCAGCTTGCAGCAGGGGGCAACGGCGGGCGAGCAGTACTTC
NA,TRBJ1-3,NA,TRBV6-5,CASKKALSGNTIYF,TGTGCCAGCAAAAAGGCCCTCTCTGGAAACACCATATATTTT
NA,TRBJ1-1,NA,TRBV5-1,CATSRGAGTEAFF,TGCGCCACTTCCCGGGGGGCCGGAACTGAAGCTTTCTTT
few,TRBJ1-1,NA,TRBV6-5,CASSPSDRNEAFF,TGTGCCAGCAGTCCCTCTGACAGGAATGAAGCTTTCTTT
NA,TRBJ1-4,TRBD1,TRBV11-1,CASSATGTVNEKLFF,TGTGCCAGCAGCGCGACCGGGACAGTGAATGAAAAACTGTTTTTT
NA,TRBJ1-4,NA,TRBV7-8,CASSLWGATNEKLFF,TGTGCCAGCAGCTTATGGGGGGCAACTAATGAAAAACTGTTTTTT
NA,TRBJ2-5,TRBD2,TRBV15,CATSRPPRRGGRAETQYF,TGTGCCACCAGCAGACCTCCACGGCGGGGGGGCCGGGCAGAGACCCAGTACTTC
NA,TRBJ1-1,NA,TRBV6-6,CASSFLTATTEAFF,TGTGCCAGCAGTTTCTTGACTGCCACCACTGAAGCTTTCTTT
NA,TRBJ2-7,TRBD1,TRBV30,CAWSGTGVGEQYF,TGTGCCTGGAGTGGGACAGGGGTCGGGGAGCAGTACTTC
NA,TRBJ1-2,NA,TRBV6-5,CASSDAGGYTF,TGTGCCAGCAGTGACGCAGGGGGCTACACCTTC
NA,TRBJ1-6,TRBD1,TRBV11-2,CASSTTGGLSPLHF,TGTGCCAGCAGCACGACAGGGGGCCTTTCACCCCTCCACTTT
NA,TRBJ2-2,NA,TRBV5-1,CASSLAREPGELFF,TGCGCCAGCAGCTTGGCCAGGGAACCCGGGGAGCTGTTTTTT
NA,TRBJ1-2,TRBD1,TRBV10-3,CANRAGGDYGYTF,TGTGCCAACCGGGCAGGGGGCGACTATGGCTACACCTTC
NA,TRBJ1-3,NA,TRBV9,CASSPDAGGASGNTIYF,TGTGCCAGCAGCCCAGACGCTGGGGGGGCCTCTGGAAACACCATATATTTT
NA,TRBJ1-1,NA,TRBV18,CASSLQDRNTEAFF,TGTGCCAGCTCACTACAGGACAGGAACACTGAAGCTTTCTTT
NA,TRBJ2-7,NA,TRBV13,CASSLEGYEQYF,TGTGCCAGCAGCTTAGAAGGGTACGAGCAGTACTTC
few,TRBJ1-2,TRBD1,TRBV5-6,CASSLVGTVFRYTF,TGTGCCAGCAGCTTGGTTGGGACAGTCTTTCGCTACACCTTC
once,TRBJ2-3,NA,TRBV10-1,CASSSADTQYF,TGCGCCAGCTCGTCGGCGGATACGCAGTATTTT
once,TRBJ1-1,TRBD1,TRBV19,CASSMFQGAAFF,TGTGCCAGTAGTATGTTTCAGGGGGCGGCTTTCTTT
NA,TRBJ1-5,TRBD1,TRBV19,CASSIGTGTNQPQHF,TGTGCCAGTAGTATAGGGACAGGGACCAATCAGCCCCAGCATTTT
NA,TRBJ1-4,TRBD1,TRBV28,CASRLQGAVEKLFF,TGTGCCAGCAGACTACAGGGGGCTGTGGAAAAACTGTTTTTT
NA,TRBJ2-1,TRBD1,TRBV15,CATSRDQRTGGYEQFF,TGTGCCACCAGCAGAGATCAAAGGACAGGGGGATATGAGCAGTTCTTC
NA,TRBJ1-5,TRBD1,TRBV27,CASSSQGAGNQPQHF,TGTGCCAGCAGTTCACAGGGGGCTGGCAATCAGCCCCAGCATTTT
few,TRBJ1-2,NA,TRBV2,CASSEGVLLGYTF,TGTGCCAGCAGTGAGGGGGTCCTGCTTGGCTACACCTTC